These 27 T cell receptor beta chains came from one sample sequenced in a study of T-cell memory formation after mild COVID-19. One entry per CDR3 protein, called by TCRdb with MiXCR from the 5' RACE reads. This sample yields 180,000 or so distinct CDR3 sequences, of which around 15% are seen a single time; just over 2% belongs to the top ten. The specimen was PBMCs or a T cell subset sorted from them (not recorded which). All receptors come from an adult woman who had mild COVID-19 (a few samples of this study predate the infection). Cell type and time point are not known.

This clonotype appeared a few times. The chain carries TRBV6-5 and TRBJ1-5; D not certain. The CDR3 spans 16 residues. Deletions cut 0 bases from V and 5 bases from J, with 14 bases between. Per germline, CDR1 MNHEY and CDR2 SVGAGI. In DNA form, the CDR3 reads TGTGCCAGCAGTTACTCCTTTGCAGGTAATCATCAGCCCCAGCATTTT. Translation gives CASSYSFAGNHQPQHF.

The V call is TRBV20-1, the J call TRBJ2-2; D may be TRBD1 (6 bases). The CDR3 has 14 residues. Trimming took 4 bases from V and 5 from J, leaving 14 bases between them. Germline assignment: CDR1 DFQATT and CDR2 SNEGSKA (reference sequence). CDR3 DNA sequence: TGCAGTGCTACCTTGGGGGCGAGGACCGGGGAGCTGTTTTTT. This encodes CSATLGARTGELFF.

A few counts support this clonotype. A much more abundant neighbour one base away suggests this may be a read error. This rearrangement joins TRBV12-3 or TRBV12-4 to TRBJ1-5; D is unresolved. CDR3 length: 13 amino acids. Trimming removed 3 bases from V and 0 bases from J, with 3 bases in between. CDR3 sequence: CASSFSSNQPQHF. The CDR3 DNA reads TGTGCCAGCAGTTTCAGTAGCAATCAGCCCCAGCATTTT.

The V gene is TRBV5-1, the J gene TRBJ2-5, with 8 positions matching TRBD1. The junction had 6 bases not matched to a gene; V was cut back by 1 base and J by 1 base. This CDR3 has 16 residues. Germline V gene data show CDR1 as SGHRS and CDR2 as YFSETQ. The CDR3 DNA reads TGCGCCAGCAGCTTGTGGCCAGGGGGCGGCCAAGAGACCCAGTACTTC. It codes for CASSLWPGGGQETQYF. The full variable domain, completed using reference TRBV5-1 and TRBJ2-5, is KAGVTQTPRYLIKTRGQQVTLSCSPISGHRSVSWYQQTPGQGLQFLFEYFSETQRNKGNFPGRFSGRQFSNSRSEMNVSTLELGDSALYLCASSLWPGGGQETQYFGPGTRLLVL.

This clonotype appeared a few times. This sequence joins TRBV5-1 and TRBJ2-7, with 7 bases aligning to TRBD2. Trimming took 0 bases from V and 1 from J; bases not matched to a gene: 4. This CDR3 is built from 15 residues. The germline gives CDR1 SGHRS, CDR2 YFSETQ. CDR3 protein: CASSLELASSYEQYF. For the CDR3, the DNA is TGCGCCAGCAGCTTGGAACTAGCGTCTTCCTACGAGCAGTACTTC.

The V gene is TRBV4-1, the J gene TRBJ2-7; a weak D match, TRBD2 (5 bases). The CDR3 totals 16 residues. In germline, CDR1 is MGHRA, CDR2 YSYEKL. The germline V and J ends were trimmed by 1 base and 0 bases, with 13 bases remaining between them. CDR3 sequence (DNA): TGCGCCAGCAGCCAAGGGAGGCTTATCAGCTCCTACGAGCAGTACTTC. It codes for CASSQGRLISSYEQYF.

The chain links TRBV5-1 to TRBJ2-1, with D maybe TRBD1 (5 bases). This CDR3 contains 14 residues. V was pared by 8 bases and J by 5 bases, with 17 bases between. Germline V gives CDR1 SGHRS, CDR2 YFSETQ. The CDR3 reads CASSGVGRNNEQFF. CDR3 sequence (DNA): TGCGCCAGTTCTGGGGTGGGGCGCAACAATGAGCAGTTCTTC.

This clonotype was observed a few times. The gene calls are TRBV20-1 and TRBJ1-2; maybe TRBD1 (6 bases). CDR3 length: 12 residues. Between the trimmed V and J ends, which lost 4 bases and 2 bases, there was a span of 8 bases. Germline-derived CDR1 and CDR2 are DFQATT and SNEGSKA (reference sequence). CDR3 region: CSAKGGNYGYTF. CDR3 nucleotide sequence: TGCAGTGCTAAGGGGGGGAACTATGGCTACACCTTC.

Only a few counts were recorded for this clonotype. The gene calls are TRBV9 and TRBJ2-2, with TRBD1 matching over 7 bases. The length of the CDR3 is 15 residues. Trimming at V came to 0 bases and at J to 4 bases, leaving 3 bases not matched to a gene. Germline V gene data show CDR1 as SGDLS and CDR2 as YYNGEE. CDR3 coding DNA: TGTGCCAGCAGCGTAGTACAGGGGAGCACCGGGGAGCTGTTTTTT. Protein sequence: CASSVVQGSTGELFF. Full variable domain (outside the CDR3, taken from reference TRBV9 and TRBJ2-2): DSGVTQTPKHLITATGQRVTLRCSPRSGDLSVYWYQQSLDQGLQFLIQYYNGEERAKGNILERFSAQQFPDLHSELNLSSLELGDSALYFCASSVVQGSTGELFFGEGSRLTVL.

The chain's CDR3 is CASSTGLPYEQYF. In DNA, the CDR3 is TGTGCCAGCAGTACCGGACTTCCCTACGAGCAGTACTTC. This chain connects TRBV12-3 or TRBV12-4 to TRBJ2-7; D possibly corresponds to TRBD2 (5 bases). Deletions cut 5 bases from V and 2 bases from J, with 10 bases between. The CDR3 has 13 amino acids.

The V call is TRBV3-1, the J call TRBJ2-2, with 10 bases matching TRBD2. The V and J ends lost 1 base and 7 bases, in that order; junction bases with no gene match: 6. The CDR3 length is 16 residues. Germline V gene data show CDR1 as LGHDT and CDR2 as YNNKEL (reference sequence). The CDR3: CASSQVLAGVLGELFF. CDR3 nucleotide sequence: TGTGCCAGCAGCCAAGTTCTAGCGGGAGTTCTCGGGGAGCTGTTTTTT.

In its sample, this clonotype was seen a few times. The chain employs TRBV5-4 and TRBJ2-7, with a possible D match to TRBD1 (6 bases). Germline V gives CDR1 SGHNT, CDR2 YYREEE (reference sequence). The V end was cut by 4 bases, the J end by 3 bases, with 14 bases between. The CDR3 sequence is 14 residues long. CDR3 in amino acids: CASSESQGRYEQYF. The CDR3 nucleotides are TGTGCCAGCAGCGAATCACAGGGCCGCTACGAGCAGTACTTC.

The DNA for the CDR3 is TGCAGTGCTAGGGGCAGGGTTGAGACCCAGTACTTC. As protein: CSARGRVETQYF. The chain joins TRBV20-1 to TRBJ2-5, with a possible D match to TRBD1 (5 bases). Trimming cost V 3 bases and J 5 bases, with 10 bases left between them. The CDR3 is 12 amino acids. The germline V gene has CDR1 DFQATT and CDR2 SNEGSKA (reference sequence).

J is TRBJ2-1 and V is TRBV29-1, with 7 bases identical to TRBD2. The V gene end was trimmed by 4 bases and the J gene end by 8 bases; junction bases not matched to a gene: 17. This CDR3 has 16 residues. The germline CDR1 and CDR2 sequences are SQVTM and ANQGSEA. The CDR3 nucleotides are TGCAGCGTTGCCCCCCGACTTCCGCGGGAGAGCTATGAGCAGTTCTTC. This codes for CSVAPRLPRESYEQFF.

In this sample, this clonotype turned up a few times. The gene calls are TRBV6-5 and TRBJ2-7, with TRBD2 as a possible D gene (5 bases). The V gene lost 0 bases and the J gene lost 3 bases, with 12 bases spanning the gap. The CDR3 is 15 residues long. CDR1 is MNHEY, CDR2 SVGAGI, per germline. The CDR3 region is CASSYSYEGNYEQYF. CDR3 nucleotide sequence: TGTGCCAGCAGTTACTCGTATGAGGGAAACTACGAGCAGTACTTC.

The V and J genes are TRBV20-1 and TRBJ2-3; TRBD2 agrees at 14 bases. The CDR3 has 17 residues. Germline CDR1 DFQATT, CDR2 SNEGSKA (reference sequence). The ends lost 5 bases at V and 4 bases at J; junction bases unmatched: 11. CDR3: CSAGGLAGVVAADTQYF. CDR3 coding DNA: TGCAGTGCTGGGGGACTAGCGGGAGTCGTTGCGGCAGATACGCAGTATTTT.

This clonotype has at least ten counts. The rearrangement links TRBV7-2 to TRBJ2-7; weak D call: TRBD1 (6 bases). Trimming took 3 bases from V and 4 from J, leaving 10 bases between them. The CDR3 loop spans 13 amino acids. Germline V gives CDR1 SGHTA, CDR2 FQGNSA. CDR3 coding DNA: TGTGCCAGCAGCTTTACAGGGACATACGAGCAGTACTTC. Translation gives CASSFTGTYEQYF.

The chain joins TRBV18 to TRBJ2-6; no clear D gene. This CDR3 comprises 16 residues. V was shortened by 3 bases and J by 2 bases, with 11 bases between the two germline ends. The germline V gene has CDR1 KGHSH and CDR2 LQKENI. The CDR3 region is CASSPHPWPGANVLTF. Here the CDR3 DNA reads TGTGCCAGCTCACCGCATCCCTGGCCTGGGGCCAACGTCCTGACTTTC. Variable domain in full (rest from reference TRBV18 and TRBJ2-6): NAGVMQNPRHLVRRRGQEARLRCSPMKGHSHVYWYRQLPEEGLKFMVYLQKENIIDESGMPKERFSAEFPKEGPSILRIQQVVRGDSAAYFCASSPHPWPGANVLTFGAGSRLTVL.

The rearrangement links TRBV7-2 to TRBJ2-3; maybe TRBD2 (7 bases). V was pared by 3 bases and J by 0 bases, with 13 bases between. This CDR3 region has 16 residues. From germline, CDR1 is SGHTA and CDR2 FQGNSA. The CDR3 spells CASSLGRGTSTDTQYF. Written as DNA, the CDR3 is TGTGCCAGCAGCTTGGGGAGGGGGACTAGCACAGATACGCAGTATTTT.

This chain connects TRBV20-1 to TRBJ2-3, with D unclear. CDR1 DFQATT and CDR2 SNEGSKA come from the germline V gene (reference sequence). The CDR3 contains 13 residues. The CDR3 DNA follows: TGCTCCTCGGTTCAAGTGGGGACAGATACGCAGTATTTT. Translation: CSSVQVGTDTQYF.

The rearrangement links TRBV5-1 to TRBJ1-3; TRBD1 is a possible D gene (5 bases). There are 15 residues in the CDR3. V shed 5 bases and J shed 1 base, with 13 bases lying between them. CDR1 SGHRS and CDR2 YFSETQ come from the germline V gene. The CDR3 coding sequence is TGCGCCAGCAGATCGGGGACGGCGTCTGGAAACACCATATATTTT. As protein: CASRSGTASGNTIYF.

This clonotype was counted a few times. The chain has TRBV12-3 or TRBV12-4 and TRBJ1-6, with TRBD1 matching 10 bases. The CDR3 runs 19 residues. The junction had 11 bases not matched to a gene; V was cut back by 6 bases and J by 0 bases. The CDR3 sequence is CASSPGQGTPSSYNSPLHF. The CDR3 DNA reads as TGTGCCAGCAGCCCGGGACAGGGGACCCCGAGCTCCTATAATTCACCCCTCCACTTT.

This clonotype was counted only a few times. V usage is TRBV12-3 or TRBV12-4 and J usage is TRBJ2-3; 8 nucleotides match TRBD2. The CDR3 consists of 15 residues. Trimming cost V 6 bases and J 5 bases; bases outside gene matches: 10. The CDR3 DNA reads TGTGCCAGCAGCCCCGGGGGGGCGAGTAAAGATACGCAGTATTTT. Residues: CASSPGGASKDTQYF.

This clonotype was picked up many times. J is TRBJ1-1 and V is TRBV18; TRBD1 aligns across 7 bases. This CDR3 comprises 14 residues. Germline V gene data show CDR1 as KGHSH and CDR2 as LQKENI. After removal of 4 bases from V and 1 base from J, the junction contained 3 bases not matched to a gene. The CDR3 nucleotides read TGTGCCAGCTCACGACAGGGAACGAACACTGAAGCTTTCTTT. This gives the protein CASSRQGTNTEAFF.

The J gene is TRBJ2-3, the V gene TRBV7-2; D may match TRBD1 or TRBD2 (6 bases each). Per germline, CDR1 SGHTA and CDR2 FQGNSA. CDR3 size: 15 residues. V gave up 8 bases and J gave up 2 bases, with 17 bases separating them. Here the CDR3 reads CASWRGDGLTDTQYF. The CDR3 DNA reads TGTGCCAGCTGGAGGGGGGACGGTCTCACAGATACGCAGTATTTT.

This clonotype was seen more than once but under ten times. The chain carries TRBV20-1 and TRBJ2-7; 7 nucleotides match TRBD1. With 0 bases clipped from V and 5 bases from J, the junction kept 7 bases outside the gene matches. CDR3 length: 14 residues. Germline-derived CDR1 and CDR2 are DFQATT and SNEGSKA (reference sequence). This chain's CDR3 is CSARDRQGVHEQYF. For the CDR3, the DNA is TGCAGTGCTAGAGATCGACAGGGAGTCCACGAGCAGTACTTC.

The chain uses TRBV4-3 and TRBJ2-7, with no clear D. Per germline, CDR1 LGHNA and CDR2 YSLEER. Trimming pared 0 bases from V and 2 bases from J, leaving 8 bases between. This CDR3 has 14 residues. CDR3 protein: CASSQDLGTYEQYF. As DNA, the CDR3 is TGCGCCAGCAGCCAAGATTTAGGAACCTACGAGCAGTACTTC.